The next 29 T cell receptor beta chains were all read from a single sample in a study of Graves' ophthalmopathy and Graves' hyperthyroidism. Amplification targeted the TCR beta CDR3 regions, with RNA transcripts as the source material. Following a first-round RT-PCR that used HTBI primers, a second-round multiplex PCR was carried out. TCRdb re-derived calls from the multiplex PCR reads in MiXCR, one entry per CDR3 protein. Among 350,000 to 400,000 distinct CDR3 sequences, about a sixth were seen once, and the ten largest hold 1.6%. The sequenced material came from peripheral blood. The source is a woman between 18 and 29 years old with Graves' ophthalmopathy.

Details on this clonotype: Relative to the germline gene, one junction end is altered; a read error may explain this. The CDR3 loop reads CASQVQENAEAFF. The CDR3 DNA reads as TGTGCCAGCCAGGTACAGGAGAACGCTGAAGCTTTCTTT. The chain combines TRBV12-3 or TRBV12-4 with TRBJ1-1, with D possibly being TRBD1 (5 bases). The CDR3 covers 13 residues.

This clonotype was counted a few times. J is TRBJ1-5 and V is TRBV12-3 or TRBV12-4; D is undetermined. Trimming cost V 6 bases and J 5 bases, with 11 bases left between them. This CDR3 is 13 amino acids long. The CDR3 nucleotides read TGTGCCAGCAGACAGAGCGGGGATCAGCCCCAGCATTTT. Amino acid sequence: CASRQSGDQPQHF.

This clonotype was detected ten times or more. This chain uses TRBV28 with TRBJ2-5, with TRBD2 as a possible D gene (6 bases). V gave up 3 bases and J gave up 2 bases, with 10 bases separating them. Per the germline V gene, CDR1 is MDHEN and CDR2 is SYDVKM. The length of the CDR3 is 14 residues. The CDR3 region is CASSFGAGQETQYF. The CDR3, as DNA: TGTGCCAGCAGTTTTGGGGCGGGACAAGAGACCCAGTACTTC. Using reference TRBV28 and TRBJ2-5 for the parts outside the CDR3, the full variable domain is DVKVTQSSRYLVKRTGEKVFLECVQDMDHENMFWYRQDPGLGLRLIYFSYDVKMKEKGDIPEGYSVSREKKERFSLILESASTNQTSMYLCASSFGAGQETQYFGPGTRLLVL.

V and J are TRBV20-1 and TRBJ2-7, with D possibly being TRBD1 (6 bases). Trimming shortened V by 6 bases and J by 2 bases, and 17 bases separated the two germline ends. The CDR3 totals 14 residues. Germline CDR1 reads DFQATT; CDR2 reads SNEGSKA (reference sequence). CDR3 sequence: CSAPVGTPTYEQYF. As DNA, the CDR3 is TGCAGTGCGCCGGTGGGGACACCTACCTACGAGCAGTACTTC.

This clonotype has at least ten counts. The chain joins TRBV27 to TRBJ2-7; 10 bases map to TRBD2. The germline V gene encodes CDR1 MNHEY and CDR2 SMNVEV (reference sequence). V was pared by 6 bases and J by 2 bases, with 10 bases of the junction left unmatched. CDR3 length: 16 amino acids. Written as DNA, the CDR3 is TGTGCCAGCAGCATCCTAGCGGGAGCGATACCCTACGAGCAGTACTTC. Amino acids: CASSILAGAIPYEQYF.

The rearrangement links TRBV5-1 to TRBJ1-2; D not resolved. V lost 4 bases, J lost 2 bases, and 9 bases lay in between. The germline CDR1 and CDR2 sequences are SGHRS and YFSETQ. The CDR3 is 13 residues long. CDR3 coding DNA: TGCGCCAGCAGCGAGGACGGAAACTATGGCTACACCTTC. The encoded protein is CASSEDGNYGYTF.

A single count supports this clonotype. This chain uses TRBV6-1 with TRBJ2-2; 7 bases line up with TRBD1. CDR3 size: 15 residues. V lost 2 bases and J lost 2; bases outside the gene matches: 2. The germline CDR1 and CDR2 sequences are MNHNS and SASEGT. Written as DNA, the CDR3 is TGTGCCAGCAGTGAAAGGGGGCATAACACCGGGGAGCTGTTTTTT. Amino acids: CASSERGHNTGELFF.

This clonotype was counted many times. This chain connects TRBV20-1 to TRBJ2-7; 9 positions agree with TRBD1. V lost 0 bases to trimming and J lost 5 bases; unmatched junction nucleotides: 5. Germline CDR1 is DFQATT and CDR2 is SNEGSKA (reference sequence). This CDR3 region has 14 residues. This CDR3 is CSARDQGTGNEQYF. DNA of the CDR3: TGCAGTGCTAGAGATCAAGGGACAGGGAACGAGCAGTACTTC.

The V gene is TRBV24-1, the J gene TRBJ2-2, with 9 bases aligning to TRBD1. Per germline, CDR1 KGHDR and CDR2 SFDVKD. The CDR3 contains 14 residues. V shed 10 bases and J 1 base; nucleotides not matched to a gene: 3. This CDR3 is CATRQGVNTGELFF. As DNA, the CDR3 is TGTGCCACGCGACAGGGGGTGAACACCGGGGAGCTGTTTTTT.

This clonotype was counted between two and nine times. This chain links TRBV4-2 with TRBJ1-3; no firm D call. Trimming removed 0 bases from V and 3 bases from J, with 9 bases in between. Germline CDR1 is LGHNA and CDR2 is YNFKEQ. CDR3 size: 15 residues. The CDR3 spells CASSQDWRVGNTIYF. CDR3 sequence (DNA): TGTGCCAGCAGCCAAGATTGGAGGGTTGGAAACACCATATATTTT.

The chain joins TRBV28 to TRBJ2-7, with D perhaps TRBD2 (6 bases). The CDR3 is 15 residues long. Germline lookup yields CDR1 MDHEN and CDR2 SYDVKM. The V gene lost 8 bases and the J gene lost 6 bases, with 23 bases spanning the gap. CDR3 in amino acids: CASSPGLGAQGEQYF. The DNA for the CDR3 is TGTGCCAGCTCTCCGGGACTGGGAGCTCAGGGCGAGCAGTACTTC.

This clonotype showed up many times. The chain joins TRBV6-1 to TRBJ1-2, with a tentative D call TRBD1 (6 bases). Per the germline V gene, CDR1 is MNHNS and CDR2 is SASEGT. V gave up 7 bases and J gave up 4 bases, with 13 bases separating them. The CDR3 is 13 residues long. CDR3 sequence reads: CASKTGTSYGYTF. As DNA, the CDR3 is TGTGCCAGCAAGACAGGAACGTCCTATGGCTACACCTTC.

This clonotype has at least ten counts. This CDR3 reads CATSESQGNRETQYF. CDR3 sequence (DNA): TGTGCCACCAGTGAATCCCAGGGGAATCGGGAGACCCAGTACTTC. This chain joins TRBV24-1 and TRBJ2-5, with D tentatively TRBD1 (6 bases). CDR3 length equals 15 residues. Germline loops: CDR1 KGHDR, CDR2 SFDVKD. The V gene lost 4 bases and the J gene lost 5 bases, with 16 bases spanning the gap.

The V call is TRBV6-2 or TRBV6-3, the J call TRBJ2-5; no clear D. The germline V gene has CDR1 MNHEY and CDR2 SVGEGT. V was cut by 3 bases and J by 5 bases, with 13 bases left in between. The CDR3 covers 14 residues. The CDR3 here is CASSYGVLGETQYF. CDR3 DNA sequence: TGTGCCAGCAGTTATGGGGTCCTCGGGGAGACCCAGTACTTC.

This clonotype has a count of ten or more. This chain links TRBV7-6 with TRBJ2-2, with 10 bases matching TRBD2. V shed 5 bases, J shed 0 bases, and the junction held 6 bases outside the gene matches. CDR3 size: 17 residues. The germline V gene has CDR1 SGHVS and CDR2 FNYEAQ. The CDR3 nucleotides read TGTGCCAGCAGCGCCGACAGCGGGGGGGCGAACACCGGGGAGCTGTTTTTT. Protein sequence: CASSADSGGANTGELFF. Full variable domain (outside the CDR3, taken from reference TRBV7-6 and TRBJ2-2): GAGVSQSPRYKVTKRGQDVALRCDPISGHVSLYWYRQALGQGPEFLTYFNYEAQQDKSGLPNDRFSAERPEGSISTLTIQRTEQRDSAMYRCASSADSGGANTGELFFGEGSRLTVL.

This clonotype was observed many times. V usage is TRBV12-3 or TRBV12-4 and J usage is TRBJ1-1, with TRBD1 matching over 7 bases. V trimming: 3 bases; J trimming: 8 bases; junction bases outside the gene matches: 9. The CDR3 runs 14 residues. CDR3 protein: CASSLTYRGEEAFF. CDR3 in DNA: TGTGCCAGCAGTTTGACATACAGGGGAGAGGAAGCTTTCTTT.

This clonotype was recorded at least ten times. The V and J genes are TRBV30 and TRBJ1-2; D is undetermined. Trimming took 1 base from V and 1 from J, leaving 16 bases between them. Germline loops: CDR1 GTSNPN, CDR2 SVGIG (reference sequence). The CDR3 sequence is 16 residues long. The CDR3 reads CAWSDGRRRVNYGYTF. The CDR3 DNA reads as TGTGCCTGGAGTGACGGAAGACGGCGAGTTAACTATGGCTACACCTTC.

This clonotype appeared many times. This CDR3 is CASSSQIAEAFF. CDR3 nucleotides: TGTGCCAGCAGCAGTCAGATTGCTGAAGCTTTCTTT. The chain uses TRBV6-5 and TRBJ1-1; no clear D. Germline V CDR1 and CDR2: MNHEY, SVGAGI. Between the trimmed V and J ends, which lost 6 bases and 6 bases, there was a span of 11 bases. The CDR3 loop spans 12 amino acids.

In its sample, this clonotype was seen many times. The chain employs TRBV28 and TRBJ2-5; D not resolved. The CDR3 runs to 15 residues. V was pared by 3 bases and J by 3 bases, with 14 bases between. CDR1 and CDR2 from the germline V gene are MDHEN and SYDVKM. The CDR3 nucleotides are TGTGCCAGCAGTTTGGTGGGCAACCCTGAAGAGACCCAGTACTTC. It encodes CASSLVGNPEETQYF.

This clonotype was detected many times. This rearrangement joins TRBV28 to TRBJ2-7; D not resolved. The V end lost 7 bases, the J end lost 0 bases, and 10 bases lay between the germline ends. CDR3 length: 13 amino acids. CDR1 is MDHEN, CDR2 SYDVKM, per germline. CDR3 in amino acids: CASKKSNSYEQYF. The CDR3 region has the DNA TGTGCCAGCAAGAAAAGCAACTCCTACGAGCAGTACTTC.

This clonotype was seen repeatedly, ten times or more. This chain joins TRBV12-3 or TRBV12-4 and TRBJ1-5; 8 bases agree with TRBD1. This CDR3 contains 15 residues. The J segment lost 5 bases and the V segment lost 6 bases, leaving 9 bases of the junction unmatched. CDR3 sequence: CASSLGDRGDQPQHF. The CDR3 DNA sequence: TGTGCCAGCAGCCTAGGTGACAGGGGCGATCAGCCCCAGCATTTT.

This clonotype was detected many times. This rearrangement joins TRBV11-1 to TRBJ1-1, with D unclear. The CDR3 has 16 amino acids. Deletions cut 3 bases from V and 0 bases from J, with 14 bases between. Germline CDR1 SGHAT, CDR2 FQDESV (reference sequence). The CDR3 DNA reads as TGTGCCAGCAGCTTCGGAGGGCCTGTAATGAACACTGAAGCTTTCTTT. Protein product: CASSFGGPVMNTEAFF.

This clonotype has at least ten counts. The chain uses TRBV12-3 or TRBV12-4 and TRBJ2-4; 7 bases match TRBD1. This CDR3 region has 17 residues. Trimming took 6 bases from V and 0 from J; bases not matched to a gene: 11. The CDR3 sequence: CASSRERDRKAKNIQYF. DNA for the CDR3: TGTGCCAGCAGCCGAGAAAGGGACAGAAAAGCCAAAAACATTCAGTACTTC.

Many counts were recorded for this clonotype. The chain has TRBV11-2 and TRBJ2-7; D is unresolved. The CDR3 sequence is 12 residues long. V was pared by 4 bases and J by 1 base, with 5 bases between. CDR1 is SGHAT, CDR2 FQNNGV, per germline. The CDR3 region is CASSSESYEQYF. In DNA, the CDR3 is TGTGCCAGCAGCTCCGAATCCTACGAGCAGTACTTC.

This clonotype was detected ten times or more. This sequence joins TRBV12-3 or TRBV12-4 and TRBJ2-6; D may correspond to TRBD1 or TRBD2 (5 bases each). The CDR3 has 16 residues. Trimming took 4 bases from V and 2 from J, leaving 12 bases between them. The CDR3 DNA is TGTGCCAGCAGTTCCCCCGTGGGGGCTGGGGCCAACGTCCTGACTTTC. It is translated as CASSSPVGAGANVLTF.

This clonotype was counted many times. The chain employs TRBV9 and TRBJ2-7, with TRBD2 identical over 9 bases. Germline V gene sequence: CDR1 SGDLS, CDR2 YYNGEE. The length of the CDR3 is 15 residues. After removal of 0 bases from V and 6 bases from J, the junction contained 7 bases not matched to a gene. The CDR3 protein is CASSVGVLAGAEQYF. CDR3 coding DNA: TGTGCCAGCAGCGTAGGCGTTTTAGCGGGGGCCGAGCAGTACTTC.

The rearrangement uses TRBV27 and TRBJ2-7; 7 nucleotides agree with TRBD1. CDR1 and CDR2 (germline): MNHEY, SMNVEV (reference sequence). This CDR3 is 15 amino acids long. J lost 1 base, V lost 5 bases, and 8 bases had no gene match. The CDR3 protein is CASSLTGALSYEQYF. The CDR3 nucleotides are TGTGCCAGCAGTCTTACAGGGGCCCTATCCTACGAGCAGTACTTC.

The chain uses TRBV7-8 and TRBJ2-7; 7 nucleotides match TRBD2. The CDR3 runs 15 residues. The V and J ends lost 2 bases and 2 bases, in that order; junction bases with no gene match: 6. CDR1 and CDR2 from the germline V gene are SGHVS and FQNEAQ. The CDR3 nucleotides read TGTGCCAGCAGCTTACGTAGCGGGCCGACCTACGAGCAGTACTTC. Residues: CASSLRSGPTYEQYF.

This clonotype appeared many times. V gene TRBV27 combines with J gene TRBJ1-2, with 7 bases lining up with TRBD1. The length of the CDR3 is 13 residues. Germline V gives CDR1 MNHEY, CDR2 SMNVEV (reference sequence). The ends lost 6 bases at V and 4 bases at J; junction bases unmatched: 5. CDR3 bases: TGTGCCAGCAGGAGGACAGGTGTCTATGGCTACACCTTC. The encoded protein is CASRRTGVYGYTF.